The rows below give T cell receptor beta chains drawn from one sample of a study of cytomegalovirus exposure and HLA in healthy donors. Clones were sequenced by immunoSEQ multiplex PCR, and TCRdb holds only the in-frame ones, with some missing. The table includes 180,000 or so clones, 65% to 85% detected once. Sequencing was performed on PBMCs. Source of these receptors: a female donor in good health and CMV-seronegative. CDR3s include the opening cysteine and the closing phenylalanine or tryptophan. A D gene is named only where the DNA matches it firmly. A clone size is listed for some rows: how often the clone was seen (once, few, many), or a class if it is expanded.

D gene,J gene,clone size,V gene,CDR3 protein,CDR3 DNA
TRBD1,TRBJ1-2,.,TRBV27,CASRRTGAPSGGYTF,TGTGCCAGCAGACGGACAGGGGCACCCTCGGGGGGCTACACCTTC
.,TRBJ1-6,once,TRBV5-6,CASSLQGMETYNSPLHF,TGTGCCAGCAGCCTCCAGGGGATGGAGACCTATAATTCACCCCTCCACTTT
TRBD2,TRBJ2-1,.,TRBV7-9,CVSSLTSGFNEQFF,TGTGTCAGCAGCTTAACTAGCGGGTTCAATGAGCAGTTCTTC
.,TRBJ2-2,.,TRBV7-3,CASSLKGDTGELFF,TGTGCCAGCAGCTTAAAGGGGGACACCGGGGAGCTGTTTTTT
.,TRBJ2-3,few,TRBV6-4,CASSLRLSGTDTQYF,TGTGCCAGCAGCCTCCGACTCTCGGGCACAGATACGCAGTATTTT
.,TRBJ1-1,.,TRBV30,CAWRGGLSTEAFF,TGTGCCTGGCGGGGGGGGTTGAGCACTGAAGCTTTCTTT
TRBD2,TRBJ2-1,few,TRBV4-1,CASSQEAGGHYNEQFF,TGCGCCAGCAGCCAAGAGGCGGGGGGCCACTACAATGAGCAGTTCTTC
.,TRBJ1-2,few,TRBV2,CASSEKGDNPYGYTF,TGTGCCAGCAGTGAAAAGGGGGATAATCCCTATGGCTACACCTTC
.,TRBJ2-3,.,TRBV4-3,CASSQDATGSNTDTQYF,TGCGCCAGCAGCCAAGATGCTACCGGGTCCAACACAGATACGCAGTATTTT
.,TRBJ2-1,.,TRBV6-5,CASRLAARGNEQFF,TGTGCCAGCAGACTCGCCGCCCGCGGCAATGAGCAGTTCTTC
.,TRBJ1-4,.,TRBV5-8,CASSFGRGPLEKLFF,TGTGCCAGCAGCTTCGGCAGGGGCCCCCTTGAAAAACTGTTTTTT
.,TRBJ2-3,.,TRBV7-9,CSSSLGGTDTQYF,TGTTCCAGCAGCTTAGGCGGCACAGATACGCAGTATTTT
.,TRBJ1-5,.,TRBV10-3,CAISDPGENQPQHF,TGTGCCATCAGTGACCCGGGAGAAAATCAGCCCCAGCATTTT
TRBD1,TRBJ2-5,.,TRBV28,CASSGTGIQETQYF,TGTGCCAGCAGCGGGACAGGGATACAAGAGACCCAGTACTTC
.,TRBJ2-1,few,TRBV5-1,CATNREGGGYNEQFF,TGCGCCACAAACCGAGAAGGGGGGGGTTACAATGAGCAGTTCTTC
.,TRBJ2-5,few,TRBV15,CATSRGGETQYF,TGTGCCACCAGCAGGGGCGGGGAGACCCAGTACTTC
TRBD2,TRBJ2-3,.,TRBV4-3,CASSQGPLAGVADTQYF,TGCGCCAGCAGCCAAGGCCCCCTAGCGGGAGTAGCAGATACGCAGTATTTT
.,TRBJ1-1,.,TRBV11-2,CASSLGRQVKAEAFF,TGTGCCAGCAGCTTAGGAAGACAGGTTAAGGCTGAAGCTTTCTTT
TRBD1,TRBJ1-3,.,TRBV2,CASRAGTEVRSIYF,TGTGCCAGCAGGGCCGGGACAGAGGTGCGGTCCATATATTTT
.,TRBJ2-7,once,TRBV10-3,CAISEISPSYEQYF,TGTGCCATCAGTGAAATCTCCCCTTCCTACGAGCAGTACTTC
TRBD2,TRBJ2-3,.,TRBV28,CASSFYLGTSGRLDTQYF,TGTGCCAGCAGTTTTTACTTAGGGACTAGCGGGAGACTGGATACGCAGTATTTT
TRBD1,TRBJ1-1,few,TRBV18,CASSRLGTAPLNTEAFF,TGTGCCAGCTCCCGTCTGGGGACAGCCCCTCTGAACACTGAAGCTTTCTTT
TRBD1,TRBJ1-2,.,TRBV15,CATSRDRQGPIYGYTF,TGTGCCACCAGCAGAGATCGACAGGGGCCCATCTATGGCTACACCTTC
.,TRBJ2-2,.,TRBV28,CASSLLDNTGELFF,TGTGCCAGCAGTCTACTAGATAACACCGGGGAGCTGTTTTTT
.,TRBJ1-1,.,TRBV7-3,CASSLTRDTEAFF,TGTGCCAGCAGCTTGACCAGGGACACTGAAGCTTTCTTT
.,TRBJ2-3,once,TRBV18,CASSADFSNTQYF,TGTGCCAGCTCAGCGGACTTCTCTAATACGCAGTATTTT
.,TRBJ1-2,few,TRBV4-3,CASSQGPGDYGYTF,TGCGCCAGCAGCCAAGGACCTGGAGACTATGGCTACACCTTC
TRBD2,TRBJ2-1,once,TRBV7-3,CASSLLPSGSSYNEQFF,TGTGCCAGCAGCTTACTGCCCAGCGGGAGCTCCTACAATGAGCAGTTCTTC
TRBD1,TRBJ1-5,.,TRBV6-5,CASREGTGGNQPQHF,TGTGCCAGCCGGGAGGGGACAGGGGGGAATCAGCCCCAGCATTTT
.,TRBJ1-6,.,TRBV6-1,CASSAARANSPLHF,TGTGCCAGCAGTGCGGCCAGGGCCAATTCACCCCTCCACTTT
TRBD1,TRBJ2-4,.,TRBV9,CASSVGTGGFWSSAGEAKNIQYF,TGTGCCAGCAGCGTTGGGACAGGGGGCTTCTGGAGTTCGGCGGGGGAAGCCAAAAACATTCAGTACTTC
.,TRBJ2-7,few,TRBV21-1,CASSPPGGAGSYEQYF,TGTGCCAGCAGCCCTCCAGGGGGCGCGGGCTCCTACGAGCAGTACTTC
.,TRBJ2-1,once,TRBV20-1,CSARGGGKQFF,TGCAGTGCTAGAGGAGGGGGAAAGCAGTTCTTC
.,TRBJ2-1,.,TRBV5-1,CASSPGGPRNEQFF,TGCGCCAGCAGCCCCGGGGGTCCCCGCAATGAGCAGTTCTTC
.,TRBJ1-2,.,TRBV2,CASSQQGNVGGYTF,TGTGCCAGCAGTCAACAGGGTAACGTCGGGGGCTACACCTTC
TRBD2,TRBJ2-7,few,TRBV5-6,CASSLSSLAVNEQYF,TGTGCCAGCAGCTTGAGTTCACTAGCGGTAAACGAGCAGTACTTC
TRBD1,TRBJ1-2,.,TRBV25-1,CASSNRDRGISGYTF,TGTGCCAGCAGCAACCGGGACAGGGGGATCAGTGGCTACACCTTC
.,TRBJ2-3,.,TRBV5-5,CASSSVVTSTDTQYF,TGTGCCAGCAGCTCGGTGGTAACTAGCACAGATACGCAGTATTTT
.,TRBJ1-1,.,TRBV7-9,CASSLEAGNTEAFF,TGTGCCAGCAGCTTAGAGGCGGGGAACACTGAAGCTTTCTTT
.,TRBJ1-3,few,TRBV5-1,CASSLSGTGNTIYF,TGCGCCAGCAGCTTATCGGGAACTGGAAACACCATATATTTT
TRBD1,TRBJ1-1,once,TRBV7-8,CASSIDRGNTEAFF,TGTGCCAGCAGCATAGACAGGGGGAACACTGAAGCTTTCTTT
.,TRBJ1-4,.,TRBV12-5,CASGLGDMTEKLFF,TGTGCTAGTGGTTTAGGGGACATGACCGAAAAACTGTTTTTT
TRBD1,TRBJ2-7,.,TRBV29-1,CSVEQGQGFEQYF,TGCAGCGTTGAACAAGGACAGGGTTTCGAGCAGTACTTC
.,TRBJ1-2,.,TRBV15,CATSRSMEVYYGYTF,TGTGCCACCAGCAGATCCATGGAGGTATACTATGGCTACACCTTC
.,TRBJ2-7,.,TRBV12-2,CASRLSAGQTYEQYF,TGTGCAAGTCGCTTATCGGCAGGGCAAACCTACGAGCAGTACTTC